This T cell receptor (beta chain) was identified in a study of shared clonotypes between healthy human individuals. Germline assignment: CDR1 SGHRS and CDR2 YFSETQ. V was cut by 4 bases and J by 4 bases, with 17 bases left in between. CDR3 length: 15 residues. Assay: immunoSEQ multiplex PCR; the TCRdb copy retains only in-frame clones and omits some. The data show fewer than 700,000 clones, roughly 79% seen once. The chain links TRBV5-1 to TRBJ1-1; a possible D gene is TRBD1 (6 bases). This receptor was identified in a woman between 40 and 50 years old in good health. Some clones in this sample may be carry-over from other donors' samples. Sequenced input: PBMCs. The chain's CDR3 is CASSINRRGVTEAFF. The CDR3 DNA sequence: TGCGCCAGCAGCATTAACAGGAGGGGGGTCACTGAAGCTTTCTTT.